A single sample gave rise to the 14 T cell receptor beta chains below, sequenced in a study of T-cell reconstitution after alpha-beta-depleted transplantation in children (TCRdb year 2016). Receptor amplification or capture employed PCR. Sequencing instrument: Illumina HiSeq 2500. To normalize quantification of the TCRbeta repertoire, the TCR libraries were built with molecular barcoding that relied on unique molecular identifiers. TCRdb's own reprocessing of the public reads used fastp at Q25 and MiXCR and kept productive beta chains. Rows with a matching CDR3 protein are joined into one entry that keeps the most common DNA and genes. The sample table shows about 400,000 distinct CDR3 sequences, and over 20% are seen once. 3.8% of the sample goes to the ten largest clones. The sample here was PBMCs from the stem cell graft donor, taken from the stem cell graft. These receptors were obtained from a human donor who donated a stem cell graft to a child with acute myeloid leukemia.

This clonotype appeared a few times. J is TRBJ2-2 and V is TRBV20-1; D gene unclear. CDR1 is DFQATT, CDR2 SNEGSKA, per germline (reference sequence). Trimming took 5 bases from V and 1 from J, leaving 5 bases between them. CDR3 length: 12 residues. In DNA form, the CDR3 reads TGCAGTGCTCCCAGGAACACCGGGGAGCTGTTTTTT. Amino acid sequence: CSAPRNTGELFF.

This clonotype was observed a handful of times. The genes are TRBV6-2 or TRBV6-3 and TRBJ1-1; D uncertain. The ends were cut back, 3 bases at V and 1 base at J, with 6 bases in the middle. Germline lookup yields CDR1 MNHEY and CDR2 SVGEGT. CDR3 length: 13 residues. The CDR3 protein is CASSYKSNTEAFF. CDR3 DNA: TGTGCCAGCAGTTATAAATCGAACACTGAAGCTTTCTTT.

A few counts support this clonotype. The chain links TRBV7-6 to TRBJ1-5; unclear D gene. The V and J ends lost 5 bases and 2 bases respectively, with 13 bases between them. CDR1 is SGHVS and CDR2 is FNYEAQ in the germline V gene. This CDR3 is built from 15 residues. In nucleotides, the CDR3 is TGTGCCAGCAGCCTGGACTACGGTGGCAATCAGCCCCAGCATTTT. This encodes CASSLDYGGNQPQHF.

This clonotype was seen once. This chain connects TRBV7-9 to TRBJ2-1; D gene ambiguous. Germline values: CDR1 SEHNR, CDR2 FQNEAQ (reference sequence). The germline V and J ends were trimmed by 5 bases and 6 bases, with 14 bases remaining between them. This CDR3 is 14 amino acids long. This chain's CDR3 is CASSLSIGSNEQFF. The DNA for the CDR3 is TGTGCCAGCAGCCTATCTATAGGCTCCAATGAGCAGTTCTTC.

A few counts support this clonotype. This rearrangement joins TRBV7-6 to TRBJ2-6; the match to TRBD1 covers 9 bases. There are 15 residues in the CDR3. CDR1 is SGHVS and CDR2 is FNYEAQ in the germline V gene. Trimming took 1 base from V and 8 from J; bases not matched to a gene: 3. The DNA of the CDR3 is TGTGCCAGCAGCTTAGGGGACAGGGAGCCCAACGTCCTGACTTTC. Translating it yields CASSLGDREPNVLTF.

This chain links TRBV7-2 with TRBJ2-3, with D possibly matching TRBD2 (5 bases). V was trimmed by 5 bases and J by 5 bases, leaving 20 bases between them. Germline assignment: CDR1 SGHTA and CDR2 FQGNSA. This CDR3 spans 16 amino acids. The CDR3, as DNA: TGTGCCAGCAGCCCAGAGGCTCCCAGGACTTTAGATACGCAGTATTTT. Its protein product is CASSPEAPRTLDTQYF.

This clonotype was observed a few times. The chain joins TRBV29-1 to TRBJ2-1; 11 nucleotides align to TRBD2. Unmatched junction bases numbered 10, after V lost 3 bases and J lost 0 bases. Per the germline V gene, CDR1 is SQVTM and CDR2 is ANQGSEA. The CDR3 runs 18 residues. For the CDR3, the DNA is TGCAGCGTTGAGGGACTAGCGGAACTCCCCAGCTCCTACAATGAGCAGTTCTTC. Translating gives CSVEGLAELPSSYNEQFF.

The chain recombines TRBV10-3 with TRBJ2-1; 14 bases are a match to TRBD2. Germline-derived CDR1 and CDR2 are ENHRY and SYGVKD. The V gene end was trimmed by 3 bases and the J gene end by 8 bases; junction bases not matched to a gene: 6. There are 16 residues in the CDR3. As DNA, the CDR3 is TGTGCCATCAGTGACCCCGGGACTAGCGGGAGCGATGAGCAGTTCTTC. As protein: CAISDPGTSGSDEQFF.

V usage is TRBV29-1 and J usage is TRBJ2-7; 11 bases align to TRBD2. V dropped 7 bases and J dropped 3; count of bases not matched to a gene: 5. CDR1 is SQVTM and CDR2 is ANQGSEA in the germline V gene. This CDR3 is 13 amino acids long. The CDR3 here is CSAALAGGYEQYF. In DNA form, the CDR3 reads TGCAGCGCCGCTCTAGCGGGAGGCTACGAGCAGTACTTC.

J is TRBJ1-4 and V is TRBV27; 12 nucleotides agree with TRBD1. This CDR3 comprises 15 residues. The V gene end was trimmed by 3 bases and the J gene end by 8 bases; junction bases not matched to a gene: 4. The germline CDR1 and CDR2 sequences are MNHEY and SMNVEV (reference sequence). The CDR3 DNA follows: TGTGCCAGCAGTTTGGGGACAGGGGGCGGCGAAAAACTGTTTTTT. Translating it yields CASSLGTGGGEKLFF.

This clonotype was recorded a few times. This rearrangement joins TRBV5-1 to TRBJ1-1; D is possibly TRBD1 (5 bases). Trimming pared 0 bases from V and 2 bases from J, leaving 14 bases between. CDR3 size: 16 residues. Germline loops: CDR1 SGHRS, CDR2 YFSETQ. The CDR3 DNA sequence: TGCGCCAGCAGCTTGGCCTCTGTGGGGCGTAACACTGAAGCTTTCTTT. Translated, it gives CASSLASVGRNTEAFF.

The V and J genes are TRBV15 and TRBJ2-5; D not resolved. Germline V gene lookup returns CDR1 LNHNV and CDR2 YYDKDF (reference sequence). CDR3 length: 13 amino acids. V lost 1 base to trimming and J lost 4 bases, with 7 bases between them. CDR3 nucleotide sequence: TGTGCCACCAGCAGAGCGAGTGGAGAGACCCAGTACTTC. Translation: CATSRASGETQYF. Full variable domain (rest looked up from reference TRBV15 and TRBJ2-5): DAMVIQNPRYQVTQFGKPVTLSCSQTLNHNVMYWYQQKSSQAPKLLFHYYDKDFNNEADTPDNFQSRRPNTSFCFLDIRSPGLGDTAMYLCATSRASGETQYFGPGTRLLVL.

The table lists this clonotype with many counts. This chain joins TRBV12-3 or TRBV12-4 and TRBJ2-5; D may be TRBD1 (6 bases). Trimming shortened V by 1 base and J by 4 bases, and 7 bases separated the two germline ends. The CDR3 totals 13 residues. In DNA form, the CDR3 reads TGTGCCAGCAGTTTAGACAGGGTAGAGACCCAGTACTTC. It encodes CASSLDRVETQYF.

This clonotype was detected ten times or more. The V gene is TRBV28, the J gene TRBJ1-2; 10 bases are a match to TRBD1. Germline loops: CDR1 MDHEN, CDR2 SYDVKM. J gave up 4 bases and V 6 bases, and 11 bases lay outside the gene matches. This CDR3 comprises 16 residues. In DNA form, the CDR3 reads TGTGCCAGCAGCCCAACCTGGGACAGGGGTTCCTATGGCTACACCTTC. It is translated as CASSPTWDRGSYGYTF.